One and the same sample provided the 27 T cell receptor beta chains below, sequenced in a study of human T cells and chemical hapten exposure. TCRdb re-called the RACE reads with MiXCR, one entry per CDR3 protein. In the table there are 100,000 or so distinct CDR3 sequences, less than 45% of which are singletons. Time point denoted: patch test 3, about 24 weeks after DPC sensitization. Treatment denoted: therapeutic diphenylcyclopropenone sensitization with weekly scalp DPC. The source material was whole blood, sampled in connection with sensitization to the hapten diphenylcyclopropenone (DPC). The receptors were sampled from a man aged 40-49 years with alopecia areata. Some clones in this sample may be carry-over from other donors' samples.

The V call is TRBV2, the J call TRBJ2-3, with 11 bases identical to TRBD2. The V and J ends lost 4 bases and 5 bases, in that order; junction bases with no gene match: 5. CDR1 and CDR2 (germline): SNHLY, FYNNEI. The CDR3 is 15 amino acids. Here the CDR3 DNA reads TGTGCCAGCAGTGTGACTAGCGGGACCGGAGATACGCAGTATTTT. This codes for CASSVTSGTGDTQYF. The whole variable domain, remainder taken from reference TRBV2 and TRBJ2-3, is EPEVTQTPSHQVTQMGQEVILRCVPISNHLYFYWYRQILGQKVEFLVSFYNNEISEKSEIFDDQFSVERPDGSNFTLKIRSTKLEDSAMYFCASSVTSGTGDTQYFGPGTRLTVL.

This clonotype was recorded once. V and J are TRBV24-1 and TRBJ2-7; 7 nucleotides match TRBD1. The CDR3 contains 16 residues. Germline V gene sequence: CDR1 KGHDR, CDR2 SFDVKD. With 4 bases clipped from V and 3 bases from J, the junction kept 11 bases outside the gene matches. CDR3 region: CATSEKGARTFYEQYV. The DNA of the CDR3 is TGTGCCACCAGTGAAAAGGGGGCCCGGACCTTCTACGAGCAGTACGTC.

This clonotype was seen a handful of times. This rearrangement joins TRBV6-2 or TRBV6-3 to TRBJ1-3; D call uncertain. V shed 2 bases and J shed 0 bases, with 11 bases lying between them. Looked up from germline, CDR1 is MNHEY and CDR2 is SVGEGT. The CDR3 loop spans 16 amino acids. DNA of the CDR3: TGTGCCAGCAGTTACGGCGGAAGCCTCTCTGGAAACACCATATATTTT. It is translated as CASSYGGSLSGNTIYF.

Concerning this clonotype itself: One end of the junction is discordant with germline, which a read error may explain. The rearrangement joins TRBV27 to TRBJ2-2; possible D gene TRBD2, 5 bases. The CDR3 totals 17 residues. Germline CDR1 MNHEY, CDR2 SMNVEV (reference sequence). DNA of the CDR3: TGTGCCAGAAGTTTGGAGGCACGGGTAGTAAACACCGGGGAGCTGTTTTTT. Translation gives CARSLEARVVNTGELFF.

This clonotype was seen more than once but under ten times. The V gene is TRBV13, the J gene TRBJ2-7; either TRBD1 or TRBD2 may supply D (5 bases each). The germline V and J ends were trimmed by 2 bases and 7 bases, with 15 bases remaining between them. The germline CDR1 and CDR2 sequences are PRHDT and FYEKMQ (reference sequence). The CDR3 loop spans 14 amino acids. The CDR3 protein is CASSLQQGWREQYF. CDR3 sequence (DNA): TGTGCCAGCAGCTTACAGCAGGGATGGAGGGAGCAGTACTTC. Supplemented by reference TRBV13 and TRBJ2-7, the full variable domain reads AAGVIQSPRHLIKEKRETATLKCYPIPRHDTVYWYQQGPGQDPQFLISFYEKMQSDKGSIPDRFSAQQFSDYHSELNMSSLELGDSALYFCASSLQQGWREQYFGPGTRLTVT.

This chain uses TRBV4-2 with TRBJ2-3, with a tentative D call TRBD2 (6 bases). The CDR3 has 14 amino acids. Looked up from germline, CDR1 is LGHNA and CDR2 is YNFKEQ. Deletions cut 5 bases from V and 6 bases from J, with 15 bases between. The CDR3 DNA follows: TGTGCCAGCAGCACCGGGACTCCCGGCGATACGCAGTATTTT. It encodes CASSTGTPGDTQYF.

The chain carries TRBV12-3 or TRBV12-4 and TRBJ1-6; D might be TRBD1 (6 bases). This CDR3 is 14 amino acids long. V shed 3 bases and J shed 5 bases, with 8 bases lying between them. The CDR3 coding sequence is TGTGCCAGCAGTTTCGGACAGCATAATTCACCCCTCCACTTT. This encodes CASSFGQHNSPLHF.

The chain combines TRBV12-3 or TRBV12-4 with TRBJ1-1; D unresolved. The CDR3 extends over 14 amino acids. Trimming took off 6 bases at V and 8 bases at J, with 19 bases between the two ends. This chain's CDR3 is CASSRNRPSVEAFF. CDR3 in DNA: TGTGCCAGCAGCCGTAATCGGCCCTCCGTAGAAGCTTTCTTT.

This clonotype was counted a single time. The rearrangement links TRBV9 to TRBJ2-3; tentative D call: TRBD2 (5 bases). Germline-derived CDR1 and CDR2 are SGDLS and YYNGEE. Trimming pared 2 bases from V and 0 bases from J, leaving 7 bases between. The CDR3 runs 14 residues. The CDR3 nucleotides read TGTGCCAGCAGCGTGCGACTAAGCACAGATACGCAGTATTTT. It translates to CASSVRLSTDTQYF.

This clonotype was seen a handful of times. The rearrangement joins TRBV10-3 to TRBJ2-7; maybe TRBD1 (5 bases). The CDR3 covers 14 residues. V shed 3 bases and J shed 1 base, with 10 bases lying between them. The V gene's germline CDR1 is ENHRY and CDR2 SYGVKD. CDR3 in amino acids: CAISERQGSYEQYF. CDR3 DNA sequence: TGTGCCATCAGTGAAAGGCAGGGTTCCTACGAGCAGTACTTC.

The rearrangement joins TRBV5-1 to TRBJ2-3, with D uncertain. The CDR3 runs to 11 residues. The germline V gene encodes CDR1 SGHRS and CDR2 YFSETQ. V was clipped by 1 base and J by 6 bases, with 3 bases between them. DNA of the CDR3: TGCGCCAGCAGCTTGTTCGATACGCAGTATTTT. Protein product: CASSLFDTQYF. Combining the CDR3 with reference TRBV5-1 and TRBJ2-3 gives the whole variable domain KAGVTQTPRYLIKTRGQQVTLSCSPISGHRSVSWYQQTPGQGLQFLFEYFSETQRNKGNFPGRFSGRQFSNSRSEMNVSTLELGDSALYLCASSLFDTQYFGPGTRLTVL.

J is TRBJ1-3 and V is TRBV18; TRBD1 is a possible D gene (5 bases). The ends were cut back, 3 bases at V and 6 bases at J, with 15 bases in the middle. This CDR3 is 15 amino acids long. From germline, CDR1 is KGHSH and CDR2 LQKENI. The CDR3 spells CASSPAGNRENTIYF. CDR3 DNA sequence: TGTGCCAGCTCACCCGCAGGGAATCGAGAAAACACCATATATTTT. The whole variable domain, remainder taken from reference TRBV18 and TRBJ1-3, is NAGVMQNPRHLVRRRGQEARLRCSPMKGHSHVYWYRQLPEEGLKFMVYLQKENIIDESGMPKERFSAEFPKEGPSILRIQQVVRGDSAAYFCASSPAGNRENTIYFGEGSWLTVV.

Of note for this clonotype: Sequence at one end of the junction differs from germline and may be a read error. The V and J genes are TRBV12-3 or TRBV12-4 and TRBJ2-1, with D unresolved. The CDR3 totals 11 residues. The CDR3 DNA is TGTGCCAACAGTCCCTACAATGAGCAGTTCTTC. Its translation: CANSPYNEQFF.

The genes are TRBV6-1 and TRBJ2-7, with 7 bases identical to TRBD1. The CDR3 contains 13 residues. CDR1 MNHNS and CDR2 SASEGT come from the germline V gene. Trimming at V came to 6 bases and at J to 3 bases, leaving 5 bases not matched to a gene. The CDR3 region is CASSVGQYYEQYV. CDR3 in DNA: TGTGCCAGCAGCGTGGGACAGTACTACGAGCAGTACGTC.

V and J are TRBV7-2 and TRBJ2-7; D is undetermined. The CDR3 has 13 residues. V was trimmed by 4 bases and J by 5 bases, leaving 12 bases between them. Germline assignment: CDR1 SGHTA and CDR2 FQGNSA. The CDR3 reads CASSSGPMDEQYF. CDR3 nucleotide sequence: TGTGCCAGCAGCTCGGGCCCTATGGACGAGCAGTACTTC.

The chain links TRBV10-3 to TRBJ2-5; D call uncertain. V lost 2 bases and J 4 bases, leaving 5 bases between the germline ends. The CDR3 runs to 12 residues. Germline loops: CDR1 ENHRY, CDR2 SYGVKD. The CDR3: CAISEGAETQYF. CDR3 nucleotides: TGTGCCATCAGTGAGGGAGCAGAGACCCAGTACTTC.

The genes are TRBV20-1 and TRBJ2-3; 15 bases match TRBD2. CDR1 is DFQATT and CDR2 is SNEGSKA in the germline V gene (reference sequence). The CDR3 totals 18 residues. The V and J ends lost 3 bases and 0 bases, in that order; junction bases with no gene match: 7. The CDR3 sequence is CSARAGTSGRTSTDTQYF. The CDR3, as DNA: TGCAGTGCTAGGGCCGGGACTAGCGGGAGGACTAGCACAGATACGCAGTATTTT.

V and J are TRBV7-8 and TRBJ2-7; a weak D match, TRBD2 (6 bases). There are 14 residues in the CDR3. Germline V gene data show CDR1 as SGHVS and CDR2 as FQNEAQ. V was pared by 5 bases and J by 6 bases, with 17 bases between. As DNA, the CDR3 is TGTGCCAGCAGCCGTCTAGCGATTAGGGGCGAGCAGTACTTC. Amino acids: CASSRLAIRGEQYF.

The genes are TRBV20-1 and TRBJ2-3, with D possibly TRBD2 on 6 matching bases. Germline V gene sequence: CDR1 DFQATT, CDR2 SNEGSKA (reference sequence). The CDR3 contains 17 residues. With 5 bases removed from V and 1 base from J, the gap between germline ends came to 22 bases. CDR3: CSAGRETTSFRTDTQYF. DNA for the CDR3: TGCAGTGCTGGACGGGAGACGACGTCCTTTCGCACAGATACGCAGTATTTT.

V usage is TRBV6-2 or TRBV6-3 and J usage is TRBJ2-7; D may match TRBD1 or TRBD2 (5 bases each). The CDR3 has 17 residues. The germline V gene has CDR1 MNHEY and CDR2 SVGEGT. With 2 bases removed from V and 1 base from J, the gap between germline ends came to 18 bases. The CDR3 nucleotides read TGTGCCAGCAGTTACCCGAGGGACCGATCTGGGTCCTACGAGCAGTACTTC. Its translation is CASSYPRDRSGSYEQYF.

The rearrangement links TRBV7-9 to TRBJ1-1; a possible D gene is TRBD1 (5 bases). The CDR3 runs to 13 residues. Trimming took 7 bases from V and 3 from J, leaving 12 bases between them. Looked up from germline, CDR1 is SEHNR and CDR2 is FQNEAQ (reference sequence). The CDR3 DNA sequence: TGTGCCAGCAATACAGGCGCCTACACTGAAGCTTTCTTT. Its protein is CASNTGAYTEAFF.

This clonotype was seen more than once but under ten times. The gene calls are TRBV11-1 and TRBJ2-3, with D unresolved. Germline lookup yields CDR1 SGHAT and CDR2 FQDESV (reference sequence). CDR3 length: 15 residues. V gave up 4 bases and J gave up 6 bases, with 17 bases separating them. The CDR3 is CASSSHPTGPDTQYF. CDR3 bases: TGTGCCAGCAGCTCCCATCCGACGGGCCCGGATACGCAGTATTTT.

CDR3 loop: CASSLRAGYGNEQFF. Written as DNA, the CDR3 is TGTGCCAGCAGCCTGAGGGCAGGGTATGGGAATGAGCAGTTCTTC. The chain is built from TRBV12-3 or TRBV12-4 and TRBJ2-1; D might be TRBD1 or TRBD2, each matching 5 bases. This CDR3 spans 15 amino acids. Trimming took off 6 bases at V and 7 bases at J, with 19 bases between the two ends.

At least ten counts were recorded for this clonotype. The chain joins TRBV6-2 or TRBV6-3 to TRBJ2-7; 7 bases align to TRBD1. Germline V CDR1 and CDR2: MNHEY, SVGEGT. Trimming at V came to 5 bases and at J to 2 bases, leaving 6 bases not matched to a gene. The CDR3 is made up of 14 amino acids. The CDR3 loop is CASSTWDRTYEQYV. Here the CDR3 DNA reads TGTGCCAGCAGTACTTGGGACAGAACCTACGAGCAGTACGTC.

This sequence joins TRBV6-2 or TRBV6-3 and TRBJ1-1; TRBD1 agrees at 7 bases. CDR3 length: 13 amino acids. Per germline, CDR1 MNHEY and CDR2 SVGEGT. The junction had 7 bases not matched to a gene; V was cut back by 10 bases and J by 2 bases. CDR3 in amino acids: CAIRTGHNTEAFF. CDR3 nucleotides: TGTGCCATCAGGACAGGACATAACACTGAAGCTTTCTTT.

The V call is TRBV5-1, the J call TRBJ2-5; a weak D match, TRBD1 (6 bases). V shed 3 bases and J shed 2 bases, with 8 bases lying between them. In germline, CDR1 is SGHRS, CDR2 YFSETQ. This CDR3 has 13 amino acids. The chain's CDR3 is CASSSGVQETQYF. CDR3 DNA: TGCGCCAGCAGCTCAGGGGTTCAAGAGACCCAGTACTTC. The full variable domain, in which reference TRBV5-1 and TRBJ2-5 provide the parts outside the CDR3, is KAGVTQTPRYLIKTRGQQVTLSCSPISGHRSVSWYQQTPGQGLQFLFEYFSETQRNKGNFPGRFSGRQFSNSRSEMNVSTLELGDSALYLCASSSGVQETQYFGPGTRLLVL.

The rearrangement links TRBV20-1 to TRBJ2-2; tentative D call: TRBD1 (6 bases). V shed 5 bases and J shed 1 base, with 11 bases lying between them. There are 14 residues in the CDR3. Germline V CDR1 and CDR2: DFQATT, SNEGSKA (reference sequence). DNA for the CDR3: TGCAGTGCTTTAACGGACAGGAACACCGGGGAGCTGTTTTTT. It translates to CSALTDRNTGELFF.